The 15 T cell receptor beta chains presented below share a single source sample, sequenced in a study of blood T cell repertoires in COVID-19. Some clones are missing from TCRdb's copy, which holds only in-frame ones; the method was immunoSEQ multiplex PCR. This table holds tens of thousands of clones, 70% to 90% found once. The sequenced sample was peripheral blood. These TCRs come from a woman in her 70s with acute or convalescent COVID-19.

This CDR3 reads CASSLEGRGRTDTQYF. The CDR3 nucleotides are TGCGCCAGCAGCTTGGAGGGCAGGGGTCGTACAGATACGCAGTATTTT. The chain couples TRBV5-1 to TRBJ2-3; TRBD1 is a possible D gene (6 bases). With 0 bases removed from V and 3 bases from J, the gap between germline ends came to 14 bases. This CDR3 is 16 amino acids long. CDR1 is SGHRS, CDR2 YFSETQ, per germline.

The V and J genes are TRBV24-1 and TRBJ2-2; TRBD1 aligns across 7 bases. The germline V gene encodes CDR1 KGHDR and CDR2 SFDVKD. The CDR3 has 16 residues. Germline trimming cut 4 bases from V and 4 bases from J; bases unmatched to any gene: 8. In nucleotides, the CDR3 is TGTGCCACCAGTGACCCGACAGGGCGGAGCACCGGGGAGCTGTTTTTT. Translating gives CATSDPTGRSTGELFF.

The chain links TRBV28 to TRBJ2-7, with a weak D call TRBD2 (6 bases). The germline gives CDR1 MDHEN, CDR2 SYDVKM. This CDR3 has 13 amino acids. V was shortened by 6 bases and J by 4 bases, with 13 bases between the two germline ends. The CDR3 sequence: CASRPRAGYEQYV. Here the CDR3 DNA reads TGTGCCAGCAGACCTCGGGCGGGATACGAGCAGTACGTC.

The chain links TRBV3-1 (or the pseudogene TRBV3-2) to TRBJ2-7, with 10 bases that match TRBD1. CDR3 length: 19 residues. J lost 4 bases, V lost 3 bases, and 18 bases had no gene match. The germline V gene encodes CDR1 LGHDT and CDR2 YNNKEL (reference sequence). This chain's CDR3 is CASSHPDRGQPPGHYEQYV. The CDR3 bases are TGTGCCAGCAGCCATCCCGACAGGGGGCAACCCCCCGGACATTACGAGCAGTACGTC.

DNA for the CDR3: TGCGCCAGCAGCTCGACAGGGGGCGGAAACACCATATATTTT. It codes for CASSSTGGGNTIYF. This rearrangement joins TRBV5-1 to TRBJ1-3, with TRBD1 matching over 10 bases. The CDR3 runs 14 residues. The germline gives CDR1 SGHRS, CDR2 YFSETQ. Trimming cost V 3 bases and J 4 bases; bases outside gene matches: 1.

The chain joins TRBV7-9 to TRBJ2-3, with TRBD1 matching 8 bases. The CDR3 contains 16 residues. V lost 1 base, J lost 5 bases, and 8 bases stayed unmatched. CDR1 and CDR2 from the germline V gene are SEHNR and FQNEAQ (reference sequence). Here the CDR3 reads CASSLVAGGAEDTQYF. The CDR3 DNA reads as TGTGCCAGCAGCTTAGTAGCAGGGGGCGCAGAAGATACGCAGTATTTT.

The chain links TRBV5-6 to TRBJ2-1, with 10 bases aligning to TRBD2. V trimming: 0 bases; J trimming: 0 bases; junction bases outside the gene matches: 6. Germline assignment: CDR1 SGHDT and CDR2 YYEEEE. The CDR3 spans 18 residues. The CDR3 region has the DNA TGTGCCAGCAGCTTGGATGGACTAGCGGTTAGCTCCTACAATGAGCAGTTCTTC. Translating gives CASSLDGLAVSSYNEQFF.

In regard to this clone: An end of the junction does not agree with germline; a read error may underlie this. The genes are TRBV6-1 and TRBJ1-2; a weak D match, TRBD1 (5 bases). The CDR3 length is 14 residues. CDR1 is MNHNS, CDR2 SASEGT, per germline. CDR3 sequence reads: CASREVDRAYGYTF. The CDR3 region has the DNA TGTGCCAGCAGAGAAGTCGACAGAGCCTATGGCTACACCTTC.

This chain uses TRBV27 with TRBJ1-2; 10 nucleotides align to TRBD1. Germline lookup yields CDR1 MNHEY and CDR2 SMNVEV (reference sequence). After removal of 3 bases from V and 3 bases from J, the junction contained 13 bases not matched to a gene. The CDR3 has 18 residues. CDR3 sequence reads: CASSFNRDRGPMDYGYTF. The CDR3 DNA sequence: TGTGCCAGCAGTTTCAACCGGGACAGGGGCCCGATGGACTATGGCTACACCTTC.

CDR3 in DNA: TGCGCCAGCAGCTATCAGGGGGCTGAAAATGAGCAGTTCTTC. Translated: CASSYQGAENEQFF. The chain recombines TRBV5-1 with TRBJ2-1; 8 positions agree with TRBD1. J lost 7 bases, V lost 3 bases, and 6 bases had no gene match. The CDR3 consists of 14 residues. Germline CDR1 is SGHRS and CDR2 is YFSETQ. Drawing the rest from reference TRBV5-1 and TRBJ2-1, the complete variable domain is KAGVTQTPRYLIKTRGQQVTLSCSPISGHRSVSWYQQTPGQGLQFLFEYFSETQRNKGNFPGRFSGRQFSNSRSEMNVSTLELGDSALYLCASSYQGAENEQFFGPGTRLTVL.

The CDR3 nucleotides are TGTGCCAGCAGACCCAAGGGACTAGCTCCCTGCTCCTACGAGCAGTACGTC. The encoded protein is CASRPKGLAPCSYEQYV. The rearrangement joins TRBV21-1 to TRBJ2-7; the D segment call TRBD2 is taken from the table without a DNA check. TRBV21-1 is deemed a pseudogene. The CDR3 sequence is 17 residues long.

The CDR3 sequence is CASGFGGASKDQDTQYF. CDR3 coding DNA: TGTGCCAGCGGGTTTGGGGGGGCCTCGAAAGACCAAGATACGCAGTATTTT. V is TRBV2 and J is TRBJ2-3, with D possibly matching TRBD2 (7 bases). V lost 8 bases to trimming and J lost 5 bases, with 26 bases between them. This CDR3 is built from 17 residues. The germline gives CDR1 SNHLY, CDR2 FYNNEI.

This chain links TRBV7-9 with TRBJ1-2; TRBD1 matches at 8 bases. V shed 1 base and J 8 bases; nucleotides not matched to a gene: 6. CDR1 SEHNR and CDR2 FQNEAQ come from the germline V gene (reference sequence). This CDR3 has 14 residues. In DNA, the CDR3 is TGTGCCAGCAGCTTAGGACAGGGGCATGTCGGCTACACCTTC. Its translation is CASSLGQGHVGYTF.

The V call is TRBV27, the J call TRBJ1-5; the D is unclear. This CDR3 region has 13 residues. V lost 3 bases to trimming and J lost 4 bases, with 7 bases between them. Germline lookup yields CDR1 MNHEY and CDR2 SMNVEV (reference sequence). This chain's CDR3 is CASSFGENQPQHF. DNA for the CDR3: TGTGCCAGCAGTTTCGGGGAGAATCAGCCCCAGCATTTT.

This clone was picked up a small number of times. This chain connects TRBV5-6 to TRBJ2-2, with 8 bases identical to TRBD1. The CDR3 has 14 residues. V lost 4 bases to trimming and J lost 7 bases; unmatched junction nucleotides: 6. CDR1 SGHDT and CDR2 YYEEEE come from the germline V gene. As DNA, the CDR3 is TGTGCCAGCAGCCAGACAGGGGTGAACGGGGAGCTGTTTTTT. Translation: CASSQTGVNGELFF.